This T cell receptor beta chain stems from a study of cytomegalovirus exposure and HLA in healthy donors (dated by TCRdb to 2016 to 2017). Context from the whole study: An earlier analysis of approximately 590 of the donors reported 250 to 350 Gb of sequence data and around 110 million unique TCR beta sequences from roughly 180 million T cells. In the later analysis, no new phenotypic data were used to find candidate immune exposures; instead, reliance was placed on TCR beta sequences and their occurrence across donors. Donor age, sex, ethnicity and CMV serostatus were collected together with the repertoire data. To predict cytomegalovirus infection status, the study combined high-throughput TCR immunosequencing, statistical association of individual TCRs with disease status, and machine learning. The study aimed to test whether cataloging public T cell receptors could reveal signatures of past pathogen exposure. All discovery cohort repertoires had been generated on a single sequencing platform. A later analysis re-analyzed previously published TCR beta repertoires from about 730 donors and added high-resolution HLA genotyping to study TCR occurrence patterns. HLA typing covered class I and class II loci at four-digit resolution. Typing coverage varied by locus: roughly 629-640 donors for A, B, C, DRB1 and DQB1; roughly 520 for DQA1; about 600 for DPA1; more than 450 for DPB1. Of the approximately 400 genotyped donors, 65% to 90% were placed in the genetic ancestry cluster associated with self-reported Caucasian donors. Among roughly 370 genotyped donors of the cohort, an average of approximately 230,000 unique TCR beta nucleotide sequences were sequenced per donor, about a sixth of them non-productive. In a later genetic analysis, genome-wide SNP genotypes for about three fifths of the 666 donors were used, and that subset was treated as a discovery cohort. Because of strong linkage in the cohort, roughly five DR-DQ haplotypes were treated as single units for association and clustering. The study profiled the T cell repertoires of under 850 subjects by immunosequencing and related them to cytomegalovirus serostatus. To decide whether each TCR beta V gene segment behaved as functional or pseudogenic, an earlier analysis of several hundred of the donors relied on high-throughput TCR beta sequencing. Along with the roughly 670-subject first cohort, a separate validation cohort of about 110 different subjects was used. An early release that covered some 630 HLA-typed donors contained about 300 gigabases of sequencing data and approximately 85 million unique TCR sequences. The paper as a whole reports these results and caveats: Across donors, most TCR sequences were observed very rarely, whereas some public TCRs were present in many individuals. According to the authors, the approach could potentially be generalized to other disease states and immunological phenotypes. Immune exposure information for the cohort was limited to CMV serostatus. A later analysis reported that several top co-occurrence clusters appeared linked to parvovirus B19, influenza, CMV and Epstein-Barr virus. In a later genetic analysis, fewer N-insertions in productive TCRs were reported among donors in an Asian-associated ancestry cluster than the roughly 640-donor mean. The classifier was reported to diagnose cytomegalovirus status with high specificity and sensitivity in both the original and validation cohorts. In a later analysis, 16,951 TCR beta sequences were associated with specific HLA alleles at a false discovery rate of 0.05. In an earlier analysis of 450 to 750 of the donors, most TCR beta V segments appeared in productive rearrangements about 90% or about 30% of the time, broadly matching IMGT annotations. A further reported finding was that TCR beta sequences accurately predicted the HLA-A and HLA-B alleles for most subjects in the first cohort. The study gave a list of roughly 150 TCR beta chains associated with cytomegalovirus. Some IMGT-functional V segments, including TRBV6-2 and TRBV6-3, could not be distinguished by the 87-base-pair reads and were therefore excluded. In a later analysis, most CMV-associated TCR beta chains were found to appear HLA-restricted, with HLA associations seemingly driven largely by CMV exposure. A group of highly shared sequence variants was considered likely to be a technical artifact of the sequencing pipeline. An association between a missense DCLRE1C variant and V-gene and J-gene trimming of TCR beta chains was found in a later genetic analysis and replicated in an independent cohort. Linkage disequilibrium might explain the correlated functional status among segregating V segments, but an unknown experimental factor could not be excluded. A later analysis found that TCR association rates varied across HLA loci, with DRB1 alleles showing the most associated TCRs and HLA-C alleles the fewest. Some 15 rarely observed V segments, including chromosome 9 orphons, were excluded from the earlier analysis of approximately 500 of the donors because counts were too low. Because some donors lacked HLA typing at each locus, the association tests relied only on the typed subset. When HLA alleles, especially DR and DQ, strongly co-occurred, attributing TCR associations to individual alleles was difficult. The presence/absence analyses assumed that sequencing depth was roughly uniform across donors, and that assumption may not be true. This cohort had only TCR beta chains sequenced, and the lack of alpha or paired-chain data limited which features could be detected. A few of the identified cytomegalovirus-associated TCR beta chains were confirmed in vitro to be specific for cytomegalovirus antigens. A later analysis found that HLA-associated TCR beta chains were more clonally expanded and had lower generation probabilities than equally common non-associated chains.

Comment on this clone: The antigen it binds to is not known. Base qualities are not at hand, and no much larger clone is one base apart.

The cohort comprised several hundred healthy bone marrow donors. Cohort members were all nominally healthy when sampled, although unrecorded immune exposures were likely present. The donor tested CMV seropositive, placing the donor among the 289 seropositive members of the cohort. A peripheral blood sample was collected from each donor, and TCR beta sequencing was performed on peripheral blood mononuclear cells. The Qiagen DNeasy Blood Extraction Kit was used to extract genomic DNA from the blood cell samples. Library construction relied on the immunoSEQ multiplex PCR assay. For the multiplex PCR, a mixture combining 60 forward primers for TCR Vbeta segments and 13 reverse primers for TCR Jbeta segments was used. Amplification of the CDR3 region of rearranged TCR beta genes was performed with a multiplex PCR assay on genomic DNA. On the Illumina HiSeq System, the amplified TCR beta libraries were sequenced as 87-base-pair reads. Processing in the source paper ran as follows. In a later analysis, tens of millions of unique TCR beta chains were counted across the 650 to 700 repertoires, and approximately 9.9 million of these chains were shared by at least two donors. Raw reads were error-corrected and collapsed into unique sequences with a nearest-neighbor algorithm that merged closely related sequences to remove PCR and sequencing errors. CDR3 sequences were aligned to IMGT reference sequences to assign V, D and J gene segments. For a sequence to be retained, a match of at least six nucleotides was required to both a V gene segment and a J gene segment. A rearrangement counted as productive if the CDR3 had no stop codons and remained in frame with V and J, and every other rearrangement counted as non-productive. Following IMGT convention, CDR3 was defined as the stretch from the second conserved V-encoded cysteine up to the conserved J-encoded phenylalanine. The earlier analysis of about 620 of the donors excluded sequences that lacked an unambiguous match to a single V gene segment. An earlier analysis of a few hundred of the donors classified V segments as functional when productive rearrangements were above 56.7% and as segregating when the standard deviation between donors was above 5%. A statistical classification framework was developed to diagnose cytomegalovirus status using the catalog of TCR beta chain sequences. In a later analysis, V and J genes were assigned by comparing TCR nucleotide sequences against IMGT/GENE-DB human TR gene sequences. A later analysis assigned CDR3 sequences and most-parsimonious VDJ recombination scenarios with the TCRdist pipeline. A later analysis defined each TCR beta chain by its CDR3 amino acid sequence plus V-gene family, and excluded reads lacking a unique V-gene family. To address suspected cross-contamination and a sequencing artifact, a later analysis removed around 590 highly shared, low-generation-probability nucleotide sequences. In a later analysis, a clonal expansion index was calculated for each public chain from normalized within-repertoire ranks of inferred template counts. Generation probabilities in a later analysis came from a VDJ recombination model fitted to out-of-frame rearrangements, and those results were checked against IGoR. A later analysis scored TCR-TCR, TCR-HLA and TCR-CMV co-occurrence with hypergeometric tests, applying a repertoire-size bias correction to TCR pairs. To estimate false discovery rates, a later analysis permuted the HLA or CMV assignments 20 times. In a later analysis, co-occurring TCRs were grouped using DBSCAN, with TCRdist sequence similarity added in when clustering inside HLA-allele-positive subsets. Repertoires with fewer than 30,000 or more than 120,000 public chains, plus five repertoires with anomalous nucleotide sharing, were excluded from co-occurrence clustering. As stored in TCRdb, this immuneACCESS dataset retains in-frame rearrangements with V and J assigned. A fraction of the clones does not appear; measured against another copy, unresolved V genes explain less than half of the discrepancy, and the remainder lacks a known reason. The DNA was the basis for D and trimming; V, J and clone size are from that table. Within this sample are about 92,000 clones, with around 85% of them counted one time only. Together, the top ten hold roughly 1.1% of the sample.

Trimmed from V: 5 bases; trimmed from J: 4 bases; junction bases lacking a gene match: 12. CDR3 length: 16 amino acids, cysteine to phenylalanine. CDR3 DNA only is kept here, 48 bases in frame from base 1. Based on the germline V gene (reference sequence), the CDR1 and CDR2 sequences are SEHNR and FQNEAQ. This chain joins TRBV7-9 to TRBJ1-2, and 8 bases in between align with TRBD1. Sample: PBMCs. This receptor was obtained from a girl aged 2 to 9 in good health and CMV-seropositive. The CDR3 reads as follows: CASSGDRGPTVYGYTF. The nucleotide sequence is TGTGCCAGCAGCGGCGACAGGGGACCCACCGTCTATGGCTACACCTTC.